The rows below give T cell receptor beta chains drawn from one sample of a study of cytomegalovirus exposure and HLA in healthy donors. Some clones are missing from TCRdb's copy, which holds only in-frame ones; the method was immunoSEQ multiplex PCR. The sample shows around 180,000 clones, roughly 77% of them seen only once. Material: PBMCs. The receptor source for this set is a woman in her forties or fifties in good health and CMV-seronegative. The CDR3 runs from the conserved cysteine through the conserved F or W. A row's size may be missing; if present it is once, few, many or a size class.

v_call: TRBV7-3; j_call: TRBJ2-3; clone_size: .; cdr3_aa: CASRGQGARGDTQYF
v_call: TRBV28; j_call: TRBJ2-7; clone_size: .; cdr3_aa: CASSTRGATWEQYF
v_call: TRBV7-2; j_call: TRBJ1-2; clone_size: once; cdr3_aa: CASSSDRVESYTF
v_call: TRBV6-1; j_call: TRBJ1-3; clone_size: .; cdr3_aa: CASALRTVNGNTIYF
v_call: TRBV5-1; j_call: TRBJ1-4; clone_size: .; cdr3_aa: CASSLGTSGKANEKLFF
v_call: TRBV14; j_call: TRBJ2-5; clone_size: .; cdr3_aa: CASSRTSWGKDF
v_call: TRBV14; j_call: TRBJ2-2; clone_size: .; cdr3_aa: CAAGGSNTGELFF
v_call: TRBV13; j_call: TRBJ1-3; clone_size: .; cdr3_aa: CASSFRPGAGNTIYF
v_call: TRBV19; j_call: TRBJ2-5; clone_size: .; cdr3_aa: CASSAPGPWEVMETQYF
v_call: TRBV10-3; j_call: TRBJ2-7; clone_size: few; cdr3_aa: CAISKDRGSYEQYF
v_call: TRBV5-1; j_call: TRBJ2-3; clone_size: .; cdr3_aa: CASSYRVSADTQYF
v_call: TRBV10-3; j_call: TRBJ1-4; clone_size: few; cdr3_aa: CAIRSTVLQGEKLFF
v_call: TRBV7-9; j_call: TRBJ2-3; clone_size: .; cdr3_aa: CASSLGQPTDTQYF
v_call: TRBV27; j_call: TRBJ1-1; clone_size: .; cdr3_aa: CASRGSGTAKNTEAFF
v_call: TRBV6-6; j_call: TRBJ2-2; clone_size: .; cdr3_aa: CASRRDTGELFF
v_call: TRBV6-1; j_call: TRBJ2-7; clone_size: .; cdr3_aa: CASSEPRDRFSYEQYF
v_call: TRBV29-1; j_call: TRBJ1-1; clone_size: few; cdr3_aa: CSGATGDRAEAFF
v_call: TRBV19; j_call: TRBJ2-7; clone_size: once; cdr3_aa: CASSIGTGSYEQYF
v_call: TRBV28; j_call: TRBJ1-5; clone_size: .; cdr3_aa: CASSLPTGASQPQHF
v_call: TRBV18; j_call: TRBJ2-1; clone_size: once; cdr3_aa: CASDRDSDNEQFF
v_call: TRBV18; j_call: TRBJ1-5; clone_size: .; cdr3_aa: CASSPFPGQGGNQPQHF
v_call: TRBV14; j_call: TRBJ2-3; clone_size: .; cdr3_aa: CASSRTDRGTDTQYF
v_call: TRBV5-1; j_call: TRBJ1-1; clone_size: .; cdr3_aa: CASSSPGGMNTEAFF
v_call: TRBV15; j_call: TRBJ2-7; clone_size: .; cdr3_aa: CATSRDDGLLTYEQYF
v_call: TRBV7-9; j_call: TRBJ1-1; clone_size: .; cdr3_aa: CASSLSGGGVRTEAFF
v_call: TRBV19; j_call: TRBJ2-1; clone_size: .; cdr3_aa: CASSIVFRKPYNEQFF
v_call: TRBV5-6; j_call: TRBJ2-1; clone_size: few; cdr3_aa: CASSSAGRDEQFF
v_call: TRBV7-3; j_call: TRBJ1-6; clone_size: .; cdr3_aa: CASSLTGDSPLHF
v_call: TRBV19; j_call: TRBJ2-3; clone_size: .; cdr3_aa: CASKGPGGPDTQYF
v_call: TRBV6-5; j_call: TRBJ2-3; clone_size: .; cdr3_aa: CASSASGGGTDTQYF
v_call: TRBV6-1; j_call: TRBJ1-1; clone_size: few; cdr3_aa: CASSEVRGTEAFF
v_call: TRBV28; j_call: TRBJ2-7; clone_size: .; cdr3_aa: CASSGFYEQYF
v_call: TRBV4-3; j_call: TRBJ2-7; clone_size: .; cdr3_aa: CASSLGLSSYEQYF
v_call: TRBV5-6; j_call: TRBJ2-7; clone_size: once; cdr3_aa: CASSLTLSYEQYF
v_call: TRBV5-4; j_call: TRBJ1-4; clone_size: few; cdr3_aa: CASSHGGATNEKLFF
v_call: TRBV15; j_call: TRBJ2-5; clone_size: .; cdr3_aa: CATSLSSGQTQYF
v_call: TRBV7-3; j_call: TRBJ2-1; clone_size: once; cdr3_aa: CASNHGGSNEQFF
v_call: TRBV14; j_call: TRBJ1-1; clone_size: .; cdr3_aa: CASSQYKNTEAFF
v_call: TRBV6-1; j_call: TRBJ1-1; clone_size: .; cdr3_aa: CASSVQGNTEAFF
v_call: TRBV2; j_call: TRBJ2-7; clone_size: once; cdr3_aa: CASWTGELSEQYF
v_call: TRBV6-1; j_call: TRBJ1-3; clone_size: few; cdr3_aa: CASRIGDTAYF
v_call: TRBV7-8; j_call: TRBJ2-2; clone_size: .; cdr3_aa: CASSLADRGHDTGELFF
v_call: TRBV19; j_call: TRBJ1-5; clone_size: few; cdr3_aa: CASSIKQVGQPQHF
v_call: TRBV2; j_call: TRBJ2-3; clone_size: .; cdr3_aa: CASTRVRTDTQYF
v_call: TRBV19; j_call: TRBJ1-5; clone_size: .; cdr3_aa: CASSTFSNQPQHF
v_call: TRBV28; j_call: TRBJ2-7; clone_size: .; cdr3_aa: CASSSGQPPYEQYF
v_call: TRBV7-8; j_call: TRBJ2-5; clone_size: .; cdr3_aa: CASSLDRGVFQETQYF
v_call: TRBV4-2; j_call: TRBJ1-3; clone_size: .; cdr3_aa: CASSQGTGIRLGNTIYF
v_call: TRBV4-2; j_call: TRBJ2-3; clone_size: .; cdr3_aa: CASSQEDSTDTQYF
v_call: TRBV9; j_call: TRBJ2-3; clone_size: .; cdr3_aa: CASSVGPPGDTQYF
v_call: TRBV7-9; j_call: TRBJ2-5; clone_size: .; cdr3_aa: CASSLEGASQETQYF
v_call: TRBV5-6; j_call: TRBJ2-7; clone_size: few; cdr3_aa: CASSYPTGAHEQYF
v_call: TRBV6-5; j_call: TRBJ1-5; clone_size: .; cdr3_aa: CASSYGGPNNQPQHF
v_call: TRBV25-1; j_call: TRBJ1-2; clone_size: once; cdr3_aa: CASGPQGGAPYGYTF
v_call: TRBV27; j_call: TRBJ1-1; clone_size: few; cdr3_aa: CASSLLAWTEAFF
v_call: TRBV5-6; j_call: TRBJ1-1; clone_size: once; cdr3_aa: CASSLVAGRGTEAFF
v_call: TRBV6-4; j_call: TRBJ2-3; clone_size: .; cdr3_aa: CASSVGPPSGGFTDTQYF
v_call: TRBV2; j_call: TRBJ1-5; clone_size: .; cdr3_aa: CASRGDRTSNQPQHF
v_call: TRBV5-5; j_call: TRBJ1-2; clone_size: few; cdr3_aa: CASSQTGTDYGYTF